This section outlines one TCR beta chain sequence together with its context. The data were obtained in a study of technical replicates of blood from a few donors. TCRdb's copy holds only in-frame clones and misses some; the assay was immunoSEQ multiplex PCR. The sample includes 50,000 to 70,000 clones, around 93% seen only once; the top ten take around 4.2%. Germline loops: CDR1 LGHNA, CDR2 YSLEER. The CDR3 runs 17 residues. The V end was cut by 0 bases, the J end by 0 bases, with 14 bases between. The sample consisted of PBMCs. The rearrangement links TRBV4-3 to TRBJ1-2; D unclear. This TCR was recovered from a human donor in good health. Some clones in this sample may be carry-over from other donors' samples. CDR3 residues: CASSQDLGGKSNYGYTF. The CDR3 bases are TGCGCCAGCAGCCAAGATCTCGGAGGCAAATCTAACTATGGCTACACCTTC.